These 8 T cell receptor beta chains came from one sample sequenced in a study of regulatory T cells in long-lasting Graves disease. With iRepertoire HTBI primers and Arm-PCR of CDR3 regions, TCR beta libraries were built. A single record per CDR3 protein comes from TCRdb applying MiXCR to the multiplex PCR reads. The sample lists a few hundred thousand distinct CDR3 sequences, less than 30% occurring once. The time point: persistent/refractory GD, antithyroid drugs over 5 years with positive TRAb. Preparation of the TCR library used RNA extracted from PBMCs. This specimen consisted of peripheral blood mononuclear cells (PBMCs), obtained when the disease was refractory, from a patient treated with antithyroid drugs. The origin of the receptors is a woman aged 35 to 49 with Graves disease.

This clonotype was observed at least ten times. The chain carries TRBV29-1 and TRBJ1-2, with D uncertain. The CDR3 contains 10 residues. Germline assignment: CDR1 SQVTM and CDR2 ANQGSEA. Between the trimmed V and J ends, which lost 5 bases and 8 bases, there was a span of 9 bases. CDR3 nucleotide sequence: TGCAGCGTTTTAGGACCCGGCTACACCTTC. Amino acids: CSVLGPGYTF. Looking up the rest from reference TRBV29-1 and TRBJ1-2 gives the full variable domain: SAVISQKPSRDICQRGTSLTIQCQVDSQVTMMFWYRQQPGQSLTLIATANQGSEATYESGFVIDKFPISRPNLTFSTLTVSNMSPEDSSIYLCSVLGPGYTFGSGTRLTVV.

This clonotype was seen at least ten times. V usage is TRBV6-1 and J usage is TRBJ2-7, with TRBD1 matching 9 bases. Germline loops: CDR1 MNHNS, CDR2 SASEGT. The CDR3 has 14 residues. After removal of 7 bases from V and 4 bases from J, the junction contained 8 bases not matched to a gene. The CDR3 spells CASTSGTGRYEQYF. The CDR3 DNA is TGTGCCAGCACCTCCGGGACAGGGAGATACGAGCAGTACTTC.

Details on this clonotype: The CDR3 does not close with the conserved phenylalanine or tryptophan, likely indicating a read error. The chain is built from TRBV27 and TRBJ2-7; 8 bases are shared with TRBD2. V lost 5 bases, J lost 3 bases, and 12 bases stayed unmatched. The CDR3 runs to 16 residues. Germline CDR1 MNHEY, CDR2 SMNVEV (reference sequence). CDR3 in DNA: TGTGCCAGCAGTGTACGTCCGGGACTAGGATTCTACGAGCAGTACTCC. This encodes CASSVRPGLGFYEQYS.

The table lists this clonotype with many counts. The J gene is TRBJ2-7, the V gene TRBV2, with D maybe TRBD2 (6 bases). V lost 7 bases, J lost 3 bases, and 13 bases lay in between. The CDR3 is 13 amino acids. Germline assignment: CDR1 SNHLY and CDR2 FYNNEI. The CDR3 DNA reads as TGTGCCAGCATCGGAGGGTTTAACTACGAGCAGTACTTC. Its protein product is CASIGGFNYEQYF.

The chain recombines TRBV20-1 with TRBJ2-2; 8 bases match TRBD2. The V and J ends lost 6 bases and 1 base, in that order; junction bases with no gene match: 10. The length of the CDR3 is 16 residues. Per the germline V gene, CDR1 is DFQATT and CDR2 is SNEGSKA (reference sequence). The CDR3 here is CSALGAREVNTGELFF. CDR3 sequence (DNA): TGCAGTGCCTTAGGAGCGCGGGAGGTGAACACCGGGGAGCTGTTTTTT.

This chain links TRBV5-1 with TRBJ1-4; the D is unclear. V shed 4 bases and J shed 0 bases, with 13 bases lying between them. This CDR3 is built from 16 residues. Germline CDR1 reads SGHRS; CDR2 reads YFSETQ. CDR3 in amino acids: CASSHRTGSTNEKLFF. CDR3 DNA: TGCGCCAGCAGCCATCGGACGGGATCAACTAATGAAAAACTGTTTTTT.

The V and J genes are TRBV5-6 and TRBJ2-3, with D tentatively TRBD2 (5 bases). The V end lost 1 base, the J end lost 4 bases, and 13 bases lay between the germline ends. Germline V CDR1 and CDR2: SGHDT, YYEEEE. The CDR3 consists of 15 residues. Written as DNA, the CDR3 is TGTGCCAGCAGCTTGTACGGGGTTGCGTCAGATACGCAGTATTTT. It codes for CASSLYGVASDTQYF.

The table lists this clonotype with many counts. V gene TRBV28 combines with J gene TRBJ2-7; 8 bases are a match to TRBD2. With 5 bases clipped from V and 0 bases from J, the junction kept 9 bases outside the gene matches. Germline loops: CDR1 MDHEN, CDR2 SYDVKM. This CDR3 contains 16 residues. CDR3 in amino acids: CASSPAAGASSYEQYF. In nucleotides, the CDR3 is TGTGCCAGCAGTCCGGCAGCGGGGGCAAGCTCCTACGAGCAGTACTTC.